This is a list of T cell receptor beta chains from one sample in a study of blood T cell repertoires in COVID-19. Method: immunoSEQ multiplex PCR; TCRdb's copy keeps in-frame clones and lacks some. The sample comprises under 200,000 clones, roughly four fifths of which are singletons, and around 13% rests with the top ten. Material: peripheral blood. The source of these receptors is a man in his 70s who had recovered from COVID-19. Both conserved end residues are part of each CDR3. The D gene is left open where the match is weak. Size values are once, few and many counts, or a class for expanded clones, and some rows have none.

D,J,V,size,CDR3,DNA
TRBD1,TRBJ2-2,TRBV18,-,CASSPPGQSTGELFF,TGTGCCAGCTCACCACCGGGACAGTCCACCGGGGAGCTGTTTTTT
TRBD2,TRBJ2-3,TRBV10-2,-,CASKPGTSVNTQYF,TGCGCCAGCAAACCCGGGACTAGCGTGAATACGCAGTATTTT
-,TRBJ2-7,TRBV7-6,-,CASSLVAGSGYLSSYEQYF,TGTGCCAGCAGCTTAGTGGCGGGGAGCGGGTACCTTAGCTCCTACGAGCAGTACTTC
-,TRBJ2-1,TRBV30,-,CAWSVLQGGYNEQFF,TGTGCCTGGAGTGTACTTCAGGGGGGTTACAATGAGCAGTTCTTC
TRBD1,TRBJ1-4,TRBV9,-,CASSTPGQGNEKLFF,TGTGCCAGCAGCACGCCAGGACAGGGAAACGAAAAACTGTTTTTT
-,TRBJ1-5,TRBV2,-,CASREGQRISNQPQHF,TGTGCCAGCAGGGAAGGACAGAGGATTAGCAATCAGCCCCAGCATTTT
TRBD2,TRBJ2-1,TRBV24-1,-,CATSDNGLAGNYNEQFF,TGTGCCACCAGTGATAACGGACTAGCGGGAAATTACAATGAGCAGTTCTTC
-,TRBJ2-7,TRBV6-5,-,CASTDSGTFYEQYF,TGTGCCAGCACCGATTCCGGGACATTCTACGAGCAGTACTTC
-,TRBJ2-1,TRBV9,-,CASSPGVRVGGNEQFF,TGTGCCAGCAGCCCAGGGGTCCGGGTTGGTGGGAATGAGCAGTTCTTC
TRBD1,TRBJ1-5,TRBV19,-,CASSGTGDGQPQHF,TGTGCCAGTAGTGGGACAGGGGATGGCCAGCCCCAGCATTTT
-,TRBJ2-2,TRBV7-3,-,CASSQFTGELFF,TGTGCCAGCAGCCAGTTCACCGGGGAGCTGTTTTTT
TRBD2,TRBJ2-2,TRBV10-3,-,CAISPSGRAHTGELFF,TGTGCCATCAGTCCTAGCGGGAGGGCCCACACCGGGGAGCTGTTTTTT
TRBD1,TRBJ1-6,TRBV11-1,-,CASSMPTGGQNSPLHF,TGTGCCAGCAGCATGCCTACAGGGGGACAGAATTCACCCCTCCACTTT
-,TRBJ2-3,TRBV10-1,-,CASSEGGTDTQYF,TGCGCCAGCAGTGAAGGAGGCACAGATACGCAGTATTTT
-,TRBJ2-7,TRBV21-1,few,CARLKRDRDRHEQYF,TGTGCCAGACTGAAAAGGGACAGGGACAGGCACGAGCAGTACTTC
TRBD2,TRBJ2-1,TRBV5-1,once,CASSAIGLVSEQFF,TGCGCCAGCAGCGCAATCGGACTAGTCAGCGAGCAGTTCTTC
-,TRBJ2-3,TRBV3-1/TRBV3-2,few,CASSSRGSTDTQYF,TGTGCCAGCAGCTCCCGGGGGAGCACAGATACGCAGTATTTT
TRBD1,TRBJ2-2,TRBV28,-,CASSPPTGGTNTGELFF,TGTGCCAGCAGTCCCCCGACAGGGGGAACGAACACCGGGGAGCTGTTTTTT
TRBD2,TRBJ2-7,TRBV6-2/TRBV6-3,-,CASSRPLAGVYEQYF,TGTGCCAGCAGTCGTCCTCTAGCGGGAGTCTACGAGCAGTACTTC
TRBD1,TRBJ2-5,TRBV19,medium-sized,CASSPRTGGFETQYF,TGTGCCAGTAGTCCTAGGACAGGGGGCTTTGAGACCCAGTACTTC
-,TRBJ2-2,TRBV14,-,CASSQERTGELFF,TGTGCCAGCAGCCAAGAGCGCACCGGGGAGCTGTTTTTT
-,TRBJ2-5,TRBV7-2,-,CASSSVHLVIGETQYF,TGTGCCAGCAGCTCGGTTCATCTGGTGATTGGAGAGACCCAGTACTTC
-,TRBJ2-2,TRBV6-5,-,CASRTSGAGELFF,TGTGCCAGCAGGACCTCGGGAGCCGGGGAGCTGTTTTTT
TRBD2,TRBJ2-1,TRBV19,-,CASRLAVYNEQFF,TGTGCCAGTAGGCTAGCGGTCTACAATGAGCAGTTCTTC
-,TRBJ2-2,TRBV7-7,-,CASSQWGGESAGELFF,TGTGCTAGCAGCCAATGGGGCGGGGAGTCCGCCGGGGAGCTGTTTTTT
-,TRBJ2-7,TRBV6-5,-,CASSYSTATYEQYF,TGTGCCAGCAGTTACTCTACTGCAACCTACGAGCAGTACTTC
-,TRBJ2-1,TRBV20-1,-,CSASLLQYNEQFF,TGCAGTGCTAGTTTACTACAATACAATGAGCAGTTCTTC
TRBD1,TRBJ1-5,TRBV2,-,CASRGSTGSNQPQHF,TGTGCCAGCAGAGGTTCGACAGGGAGCAATCAGCCCCAGCATTTT
TRBD1,TRBJ1-2,TRBV29-1,-,CSGGGQQYGYTF,TGCAGCGGGGGGGGACAGCAGTATGGCTACACCTTC
-,TRBJ2-7,TRBV6-5,-,CASRDNDEQYF,TGTGCCAGCAGAGACAACGACGAGCAGTACTTC
-,TRBJ1-1,TRBV15,-,CATRGVNTEAFF,TGTGCCACCAGGGGCGTGAACACTGAAGCTTTCTTT
-,TRBJ2-7,TRBV11-3,-,CASSLFPSYEQYF,TGTGCCAGCAGCTTATTCCCCTCTTACGAGCAGTACTTC
TRBD2,TRBJ2-7,TRBV5-1,-,CASSLDRGRAYEQYF,TGCGCCAGCAGCTTGGATCGGGGGAGGGCGTACGAGCAGTACTTC
-,TRBJ2-5,TRBV7-8,few,CASSLGGNQETQYF,TGTGCCAGCAGCTTGGGCGGGAACCAAGAGACCCAGTACTTC
TRBD2,TRBJ2-1,TRBV2,-,CASRALAGAYNEQFF,TGTGCCAGCAGGGCACTAGCGGGAGCCTACAATGAGCAGTTCTTC
TRBD2,TRBJ2-7,TRBV28,once,CASSPETSGNYEQYF,TGTGCCAGCAGTCCCGAGACTAGCGGGAACTACGAGCAGTACTTC
-,TRBJ1-3,TRBV2,few,CASSEGAHSGNTIYF,TGTGCCAGCAGTGAAGGGGCCCACTCTGGAAACACCATATATTTT
TRBD1,TRBJ2-7,TRBV9,-,CASSLKGQGASYEQYF,TGTGCCAGCTCTCTGAAGGGGCAGGGGGCTTCCTACGAGCAGTACTTC
TRBD1,TRBJ1-2,TRBV2,-,CASSETDRGRTGYTF,TGTGCCAGCAGCGAGACGGACAGGGGGCGAACTGGCTACACCTTC
TRBD1,TRBJ2-3,TRBV5-1,-,CASSLAGGSQADTQYF,TGCGCCAGCAGCTTGGCAGGGGGTTCGCAGGCAGATACGCAGTATTTT
TRBD1,TRBJ2-2,TRBV6-1,-,CASSVRTGGPSGELFF,TGTGCCAGCAGTGTTAGGACAGGGGGCCCGAGTGGGGAGCTGTTTTTT
-,TRBJ2-7,TRBV21-1,-,CASSNPGQLTPFLVYEQYF,TGTGCCAGCAGCAATCCGGGACAGTTAACCCCATTTTTAGTCTACGAGCAGTACTTC
TRBD2,TRBJ2-3,TRBV2,-,CASILAGATDTQYF,TGTGCCAGCATATTAGCGGGAGCGACAGATACGCAGTATTTT
TRBD2,TRBJ2-3,TRBV4-3,-,CASSQGIEGLAADTQYF,TGCGCCAGCAGCCAAGGTATAGAGGGACTAGCGGCAGATACGCAGTATTTT
-,TRBJ1-1,TRBV6-6,-,CASSYSGGNTEAFF,TGTGCCAGCAGTTACTCGGGGGGAAACACTGAAGCTTTCTTT
-,TRBJ1-1,TRBV2,-,CASSAGGASDTEAFF,TGTGCCAGCAGTGCGGGTGGGGCGTCGGACACTGAAGCTTTCTTT